This T cell receptor beta chain stems from a study of neoadjuvant anti-PD-1 for oral cavity cancer. At the level of the study: Patients without progression received a fourth nivolumab dose around day 43, then surgical resection on days 50-56.

Sequenced by immunoSEQ multiplex PCR; TCRdb stores in-frame clones only, minus some. The data show over 80,000 clones, 70% to 85% seen once. Cohort: HPV-negative, locally advanced oral cavity squamous cell carcinoma patients. V dropped 3 bases and J dropped 1 base, with 10 bases sitting between them. The CDR3 is made up of 15 amino acids. The V gene's germline CDR1 is LNHDA and CDR2 SQIVND (reference sequence). V gene TRBV19 combines with J gene TRBJ1-5, with a tentative D call TRBD1 (5 bases). The sample was PBMCs, taken before nivolumab (anti-PD-1) treatment. This TCR was sampled from a person aged 35-79 years with oral cavity squamous cell carcinoma. The CDR3: CASSMQGSSNQPQHF. The CDR3 region has the DNA TGTGCCAGTAGTATGCAGGGAAGCAGCAATCAGCCCCAGCATTTT.